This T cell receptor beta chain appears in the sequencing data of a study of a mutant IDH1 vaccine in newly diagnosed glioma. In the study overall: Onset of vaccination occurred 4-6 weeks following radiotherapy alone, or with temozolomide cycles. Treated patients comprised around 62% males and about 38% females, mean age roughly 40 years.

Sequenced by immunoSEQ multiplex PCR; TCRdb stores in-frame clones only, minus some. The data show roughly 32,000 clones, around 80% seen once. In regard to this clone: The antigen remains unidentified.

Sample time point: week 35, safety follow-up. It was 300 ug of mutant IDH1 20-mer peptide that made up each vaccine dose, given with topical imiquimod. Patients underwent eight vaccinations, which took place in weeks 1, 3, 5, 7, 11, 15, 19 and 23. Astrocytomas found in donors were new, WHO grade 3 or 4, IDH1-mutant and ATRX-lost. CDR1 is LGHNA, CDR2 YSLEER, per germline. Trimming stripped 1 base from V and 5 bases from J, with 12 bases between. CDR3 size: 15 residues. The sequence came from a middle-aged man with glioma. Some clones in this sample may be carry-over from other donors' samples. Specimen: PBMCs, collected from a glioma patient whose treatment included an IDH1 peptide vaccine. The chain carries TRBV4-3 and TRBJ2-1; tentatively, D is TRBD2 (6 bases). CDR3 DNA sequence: TGCGCCAGCAGCCAAGTCGGGGGAGCTCACAATGAGCAGTTCTTC. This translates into CASSQVGGAHNEQFF.